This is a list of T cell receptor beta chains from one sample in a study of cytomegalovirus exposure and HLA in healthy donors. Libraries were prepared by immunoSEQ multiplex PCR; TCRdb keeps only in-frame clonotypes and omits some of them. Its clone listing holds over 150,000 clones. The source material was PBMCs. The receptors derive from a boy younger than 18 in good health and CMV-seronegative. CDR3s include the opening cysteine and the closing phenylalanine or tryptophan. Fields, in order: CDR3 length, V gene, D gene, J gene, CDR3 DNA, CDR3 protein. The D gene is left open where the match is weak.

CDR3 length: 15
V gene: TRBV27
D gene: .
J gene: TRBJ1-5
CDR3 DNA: TGTGCCAGCAGTTTATACGGGGTTCTTGGGCAGCCCCAGCATTTT
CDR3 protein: CASSLYGVLGQPQHF

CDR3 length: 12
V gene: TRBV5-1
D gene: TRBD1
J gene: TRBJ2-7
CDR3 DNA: TGCGCCAGCAGCCCGGGTGGCAGGGGGAAGTACTTC
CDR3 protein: CASSPGGRGKYF

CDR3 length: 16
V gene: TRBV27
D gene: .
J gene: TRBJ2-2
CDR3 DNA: TGTGCCAGCACCCCGAGACAGTTCGCGAACACCGGGGAGCTGTTTTTT
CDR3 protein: CASTPRQFANTGELFF

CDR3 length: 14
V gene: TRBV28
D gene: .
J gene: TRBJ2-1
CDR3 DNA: TGTGCCAGCAGTTTCGGGGTGAGGACGGAGGAGCAGTTCTTC
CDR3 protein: CASSFGVRTEEQFF

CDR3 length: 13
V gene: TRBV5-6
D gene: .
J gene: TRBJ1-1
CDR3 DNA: TGTGCCAGCAGGTCCCCCGGGGGCACTGAAGCTTTCTTT
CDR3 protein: CASRSPGGTEAFF

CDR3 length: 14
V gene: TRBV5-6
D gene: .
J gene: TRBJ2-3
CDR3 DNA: TGTGCCAGCAGCTTGGTGGGCCACACAGATACGCAGTATTTT
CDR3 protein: CASSLVGHTDTQYF

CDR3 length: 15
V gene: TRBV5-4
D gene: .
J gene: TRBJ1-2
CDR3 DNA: TGTGCCAGCAGCTTCGTAAGGCCCAGCAGGGCTGGCTACACCTTC
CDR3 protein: CASSFVRPSRAGYTF

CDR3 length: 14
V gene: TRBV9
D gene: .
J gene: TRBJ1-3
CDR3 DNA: TGTGCCAGCAGCTCCACAGGGAGTGGAAACACCATATATTTT
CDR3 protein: CASSSTGSGNTIYF

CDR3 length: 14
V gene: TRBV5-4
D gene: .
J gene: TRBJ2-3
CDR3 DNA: TGTGCCAGCAGCCCTAGACAGAGCACAGATACGCAGTATTTT
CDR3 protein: CASSPRQSTDTQYF

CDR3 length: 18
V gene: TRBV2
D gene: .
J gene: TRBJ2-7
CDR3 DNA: TGTGCCAGCAGTGCCAGGGCCCCGAGCGGGCCGAGCTCCTACGAGCAGTACTTC
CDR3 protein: CASSARAPSGPSSYEQYF

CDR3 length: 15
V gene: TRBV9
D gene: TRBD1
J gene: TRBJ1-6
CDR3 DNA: TGTGCCAGCAGCGCGGACAGGGGGAGGAATTCACCCCTCCACTTT
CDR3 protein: CASSADRGRNSPLHF

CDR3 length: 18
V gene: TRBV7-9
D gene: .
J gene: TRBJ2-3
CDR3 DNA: TGTGCCAGCAGCTTAAGGGTTGGGGACAGCGGGAGCACAGATACGCAGTATTTT
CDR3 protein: CASSLRVGDSGSTDTQYF

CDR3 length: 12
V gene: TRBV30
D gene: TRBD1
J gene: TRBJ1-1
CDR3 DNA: TGTGCCTGGGGACAGGTGGCTACTGAAGCTTTCTTT
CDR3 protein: CAWGQVATEAFF

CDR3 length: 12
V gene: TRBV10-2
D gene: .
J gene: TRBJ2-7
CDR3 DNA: TGCGCCAGCAGTGACCGAGCGGGTGAGCAGTACTTC
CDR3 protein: CASSDRAGEQYF

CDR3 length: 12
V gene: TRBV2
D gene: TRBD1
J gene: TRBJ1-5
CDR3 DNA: TGTGCACAGGGGTTACGGAATCAGCCCCAGCATTTT
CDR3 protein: CAQGLRNQPQHF

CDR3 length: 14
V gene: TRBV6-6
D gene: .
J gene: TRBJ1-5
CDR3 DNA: TGTGCCAGCAGCCGCAGGGATTTGGGTCAGCCCCAGCATTTT
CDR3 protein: CASSRRDLGQPQHF

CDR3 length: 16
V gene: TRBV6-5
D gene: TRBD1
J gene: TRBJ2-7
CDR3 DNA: TGTGCCAGCAGTTACTCTCCGACAGGGGGCTTCTACGAGCAGTACTTC
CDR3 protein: CASSYSPTGGFYEQYF

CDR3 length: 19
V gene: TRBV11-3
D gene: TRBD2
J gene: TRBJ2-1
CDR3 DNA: TGTGCCAGCAGCATAGGCTCGGGACTAGCGGGGGGGGCCTACAATGAGCAGTTCTTC
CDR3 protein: CASSIGSGLAGGAYNEQFF

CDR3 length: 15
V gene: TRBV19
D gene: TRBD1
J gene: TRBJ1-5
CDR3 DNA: TGTGCCAGTAGTTTTGGACAGGGGGGGAATCAGCCCCAGCATTTT
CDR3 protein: CASSFGQGGNQPQHF

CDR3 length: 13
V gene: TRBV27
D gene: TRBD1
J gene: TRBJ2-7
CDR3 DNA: TGTGCCAGCAGTTTAGGGGACAGCTACGAGCAGTACTTC
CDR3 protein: CASSLGDSYEQYF

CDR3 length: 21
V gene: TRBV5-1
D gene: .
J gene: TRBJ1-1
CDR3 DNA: TGCGCCAGCAGCTATGGAGGGCGGTGGAGAGACCTCCCTAATGTGAACACTGAAGCTTTCTTT
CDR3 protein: CASSYGGRWRDLPNVNTEAFF

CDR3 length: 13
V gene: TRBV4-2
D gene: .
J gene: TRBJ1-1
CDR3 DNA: TGTGCCAGCAGCCAAGACAGGGATACTGAAGCTTTCTTT
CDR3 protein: CASSQDRDTEAFF

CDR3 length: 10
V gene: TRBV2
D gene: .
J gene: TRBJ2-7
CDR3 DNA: TGTGCCAGCAGTATAATTGAGCAGTACTTC
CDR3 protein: CASSIIEQYF

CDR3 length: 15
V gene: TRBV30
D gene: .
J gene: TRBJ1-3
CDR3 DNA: TGTGCCTGGAGCTTACCATGGAGCTCTGGAAACACCATATATTTT
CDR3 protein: CAWSLPWSSGNTIYF

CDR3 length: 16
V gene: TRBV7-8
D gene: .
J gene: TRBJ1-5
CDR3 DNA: TGTGCCAGCAGCTTGGGAGACAGGATAGGCAATCAGCCCCAGCATTTT
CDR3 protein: CASSLGDRIGNQPQHF

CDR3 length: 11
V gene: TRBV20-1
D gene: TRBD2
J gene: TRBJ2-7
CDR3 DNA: TGCAGTGCCAGGACTAGCTACGAGCAGTACTTC
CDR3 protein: CSARTSYEQYF

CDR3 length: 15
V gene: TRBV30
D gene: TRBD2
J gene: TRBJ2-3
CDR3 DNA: TGTGCCTGGAGTGTATGGGGGGGAATAGGAGATACGCAGTATTTT
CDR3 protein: CAWSVWGGIGDTQYF

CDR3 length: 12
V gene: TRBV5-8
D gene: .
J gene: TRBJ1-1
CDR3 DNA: TGTGCCAGCAGCCCTATTAAGACTGAAGCTTTCTTT
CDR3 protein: CASSPIKTEAFF

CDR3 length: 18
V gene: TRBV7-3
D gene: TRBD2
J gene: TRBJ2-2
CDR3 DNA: TGTGCCAGCAGCTTAACGTCTGCTAGCGGGTTGAACACCGGGGAGCTGTTTTTT
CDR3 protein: CASSLTSASGLNTGELFF

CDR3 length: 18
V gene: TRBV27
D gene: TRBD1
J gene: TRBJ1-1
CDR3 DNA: TGTGCCAGCAGTTCCTGGACAGGTCGTGGCAGAAGGAACACTGAAGCTTTCTTT
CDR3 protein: CASSSWTGRGRRNTEAFF

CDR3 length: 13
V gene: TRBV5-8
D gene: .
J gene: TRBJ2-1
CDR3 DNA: TGTGCCAGCAGCTACCCGGCCTACAATGAGCAGTTCTTC
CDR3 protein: CASSYPAYNEQFF

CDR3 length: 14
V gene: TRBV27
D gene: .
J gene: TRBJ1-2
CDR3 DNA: TGTGCCAGCAGTTTATCGCGGGGGGGCCGGGGCTACACCTTC
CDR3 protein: CASSLSRGGRGYTF

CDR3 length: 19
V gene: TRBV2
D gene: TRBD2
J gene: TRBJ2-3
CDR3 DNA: TGTGCCAGCTTACGCGTACCGGGACTAGCGGGGGGGGGCCCAGATACGCAGTATTTT
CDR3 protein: CASLRVPGLAGGGPDTQYF

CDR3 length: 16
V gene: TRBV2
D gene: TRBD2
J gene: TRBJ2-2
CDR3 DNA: TGTGCCAGCAGTTCCCGGACTAGCGGGGGAAAGGGGGAGCTGTTTTTT
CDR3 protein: CASSSRTSGGKGELFF

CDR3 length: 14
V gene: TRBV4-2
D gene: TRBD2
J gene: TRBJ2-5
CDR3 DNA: TGTGCCAGCAGCCCCGGACTAGCGGAAGAGACCCAGTACTTC
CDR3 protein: CASSPGLAEETQYF

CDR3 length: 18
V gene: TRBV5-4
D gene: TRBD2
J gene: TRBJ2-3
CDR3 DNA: TGTGCCAGCAGCTTTGGACTAGCGGGAGACGAAAGCACAGATACGCAGTATTTT
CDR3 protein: CASSFGLAGDESTDTQYF

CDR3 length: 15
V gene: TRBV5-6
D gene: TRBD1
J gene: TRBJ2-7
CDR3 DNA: TGTGCCAGCAGCCTACCAGGGGGCGCCTCCTACGAGCAGTACTTC
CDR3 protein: CASSLPGGASYEQYF

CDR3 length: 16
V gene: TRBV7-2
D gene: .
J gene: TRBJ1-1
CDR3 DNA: TGTGCCAGCAGCTTAGCGAGCGGGAGGTTGAACACTGAAGCTTTCTTT
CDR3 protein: CASSLASGRLNTEAFF

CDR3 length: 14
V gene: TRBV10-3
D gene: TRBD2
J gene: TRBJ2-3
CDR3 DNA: TGTGCCATCAGCGATAGCGGGGGCACAGATACGCAGTATTTT
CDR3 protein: CAISDSGGTDTQYF

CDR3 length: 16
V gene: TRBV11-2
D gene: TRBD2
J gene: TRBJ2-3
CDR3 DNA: TGTGCCAGCAGCCCGGGACTAGCGGGGGGCACAGATACGCAGTATTTT
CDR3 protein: CASSPGLAGGTDTQYF

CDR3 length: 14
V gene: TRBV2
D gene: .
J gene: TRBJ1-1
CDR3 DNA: TGTGCCAGCAGTCCCAACCCGACAGGCGAGCGGGCTTTCTTT
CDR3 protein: CASSPNPTGERAFF

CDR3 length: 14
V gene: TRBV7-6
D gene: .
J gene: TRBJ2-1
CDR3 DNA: TGTGCCAGCAGCTTAGCTGGCTCCAACAATGAGCAGTTCTTC
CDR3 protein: CASSLAGSNNEQFF

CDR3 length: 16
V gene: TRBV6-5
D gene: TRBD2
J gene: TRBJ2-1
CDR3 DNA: TGTGCCAGCAGTTACTCTAGACTAGCGAGCTCCAATGAGCAGTTCTTC
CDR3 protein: CASSYSRLASSNEQFF

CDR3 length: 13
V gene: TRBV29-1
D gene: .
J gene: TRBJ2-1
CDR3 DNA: TGCAGCGTTGAAGGGGGGGATCACAATGAGCAGTTCTTC
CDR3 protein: CSVEGGDHNEQFF

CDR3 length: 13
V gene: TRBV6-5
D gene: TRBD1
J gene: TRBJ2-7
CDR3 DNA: TGTGCCAGCAGTCGGGACAGGGGGCACGAGCAGTACTTC
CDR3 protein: CASSRDRGHEQYF

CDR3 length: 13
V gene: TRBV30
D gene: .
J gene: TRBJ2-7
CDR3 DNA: TGTGCCTGGAGTCGGGGGGCGGCCTACGAGCAGTACTTC
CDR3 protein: CAWSRGAAYEQYF

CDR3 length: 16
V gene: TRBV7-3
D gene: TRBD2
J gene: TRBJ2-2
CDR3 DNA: TGTGCCAGCAGCCCCACTAGCGGGGGGACGACCGGGGAGCTGTTTTTT
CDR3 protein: CASSPTSGGTTGELFF

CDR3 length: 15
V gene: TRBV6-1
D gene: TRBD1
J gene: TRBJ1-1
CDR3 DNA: TGTGCCAGCAGTGTACGTCAGGGGGCGTACACTGAAGCTTTCTTT
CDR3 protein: CASSVRQGAYTEAFF

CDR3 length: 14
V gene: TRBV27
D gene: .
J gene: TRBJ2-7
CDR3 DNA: TGTGCCAGCAGTTATGGATTTTCGGGGTACGAGCAGTACTTC
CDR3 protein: CASSYGFSGYEQYF

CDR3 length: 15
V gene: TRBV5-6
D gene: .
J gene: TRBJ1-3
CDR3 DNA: TGTGCCAGCAGCTTGGGCAGGGGATCTGGAAACACCATATATTTT
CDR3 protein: CASSLGRGSGNTIYF

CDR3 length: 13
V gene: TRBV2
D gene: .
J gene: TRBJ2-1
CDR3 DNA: TGTGCCAGCACCCGGGACTTTAACAATGAGCAGTTCTTC
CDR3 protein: CASTRDFNNEQFF

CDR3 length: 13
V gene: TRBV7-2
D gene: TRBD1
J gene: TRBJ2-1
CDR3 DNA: TGTGCCAGCAGCTTACTAAGGGGGCGTGGGCAGTTCTTC
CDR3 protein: CASSLLRGRGQFF

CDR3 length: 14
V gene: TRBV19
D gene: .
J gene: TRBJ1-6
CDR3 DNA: TGTGCCAGTACCCGGCAGGCTGTAAATTCACCCCTCCACTTT
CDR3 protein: CASTRQAVNSPLHF

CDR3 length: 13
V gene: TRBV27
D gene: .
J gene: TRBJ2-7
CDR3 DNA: TGTGCCAGCAGTTTAGTAGGGGCCTACGAGCAGTACTTC
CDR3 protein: CASSLVGAYEQYF

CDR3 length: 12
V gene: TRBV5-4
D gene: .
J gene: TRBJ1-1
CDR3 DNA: TGTGCCAGCAGCTTCAGGGGAGAAAAAGCTTTCTTT
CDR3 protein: CASSFRGEKAFF